These T cell receptor beta chains were read from a single sample in a study of shared clonotypes between healthy human individuals. Repertoires were generated with immunoSEQ multiplex PCR, while TCRdb's copy carries only in-frame clones and drops some. The sample carries under 850,000 clones, 55% to 75% recorded once. The sequenced material came from memory CD4+ T cells sorted from blood. All receptors derive from a young woman in good health. CDR3s include the opening cysteine and the closing phenylalanine or tryptophan.

v_gene,CDR3aa
TRBV19,CASSTGTSPLSTGELFF
TRBV2,CASSVNREKTQYF
TRBV5-1,CASSSEPEKLFF
TRBV4-1,CASRSLAGDPDTQYF
TRBV28,CASSTMGQGTETQYF
TRBV20-1,CSAPLSLGYTF
TRBV6-6,CASSRQGGNQPQHF
TRBV28,CASSRTFYADTQYF
TRBV7-6,CASSPRQGDTEAFF
TRBV10-2,CASRGGLAGLGEQYF
TRBV5-1,CASSVPGAEAFF
TRBV11-2,CASSPSGTLPGNEQFF
TRBV27,CASREAGVNGNTIYF
TRBV2,CASSPGQASDTQYF
TRBV30,CAWSVGGEQYF
TRBV5-4,CASSLGGRAPYNEQFF
TRBV7-9,CASRMPDGGNTEAFF
TRBV6-1,CASNGQAQETQYF
TRBV28,CASTPRGSGNYEQYF
TRBV6-1,CASSEVRLSGRGDTQYF
TRBV27,CASSLTGRFEAFF
TRBV5-1,CASSSRDRNTGELFF
TRBV19,CASSVRGLRNEQFF
TRBV28,CASSLSGSQPQHF
TRBV18,CASSPQGSNEKLFF
TRBV19,CASKVQGLYGYTF
TRBV7-8,CASSISVGTGGYEQYF
TRBV9,CASSTRPYGYTF
TRBV2,CASSRLISYNEQFF
TRBV5-1,CASSPGQQTQYF
TRBV29-1,CSVEDQREGPAYF
TRBV2,CASSEAGGAYEQYF
TRBV10-3,CAIGTADTEAFF
TRBV15,CATSRDLVGTGLEQYF
TRBV5-1,CASSLTGYYNEQFF
TRBV18,CASSPIPQGSGELFF
TRBV27,CASSSTRWGEQYF
TRBV5-1,CASSFSLEELFF
TRBV19,CASSTGQGGHNQPQHF
TRBV19,CASSIVGLAGDNEQFF
TRBV30,CAWSRPGTGANVLTF
TRBV7-3,CASSQNSGRSGEQFF
TRBV2,CASKAPGQGAGELFF
TRBV7-8,CASSYGPNLRYTF
TRBV18,CASSGGPIQNYGYTF
TRBV30,CAWNRDTPYEQYF
TRBV5-1,CASSLAARGQGDEQFF
TRBV5-1,CASSPTGTVYNEQFF
TRBV5-1,CASSGGTGDGYTF
TRBV11-2,CASSLPPPTGAGTDTQYF
TRBV5-1,CASSLAGAETQYF
TRBV28,CASRDNNQPQHF
TRBV15,CATSRAGRYLSEQYF
TRBV5-6,CASSFASTGELFF
TRBV7-3,CASSLSQAGPNEQFF